This T cell receptor (beta chain) is drawn from a study of cytomegalovirus exposure and HLA in healthy donors. The PCR was carried out with 60 Vbeta primers and 13 Jbeta primers. Authors' processing steps: In a later analysis, the count reached roughly 80 million unique TCR beta chains, with roughly 11 million shared. Measured with immunoSEQ multiplex PCR; TCRdb has only the in-frame clones, and not every one. V and J calls and clone size are as listed in that table; D and trimming were resolved from the DNA. The sample has around 170,000 clones, approximately 80% seen once. Study-level points and caveats: TCR beta sequences numbering under 20,000 were associated with HLA alleles at 0.05 false discovery rate in a later analysis. Accounts indicate the classifier identified cytomegalovirus status with strong specificity and sensitivity.

As for this clone: Its cognate antigen is unknown. Other DNA sequences from this sample encode an identical CDR3 as well.

Germline CDR1 reads DFQATT; CDR2 reads SNEGSKA (reference sequence). The CDR3 contains 11 residues. Deletions cut 3 bases from V and 5 bases from J, with 7 bases between. The source is a man between 18 and 35 years old in good health and CMV-seronegative. The sample comprised PBMCs. The chain uses TRBV20-1 and TRBJ2-5, with D maybe TRBD2 (5 bases). The CDR3 DNA follows: TGCAGTGCTAGGGGCGGGGAGACCCAGTACTTC. Its protein is CSARGGETQYF.